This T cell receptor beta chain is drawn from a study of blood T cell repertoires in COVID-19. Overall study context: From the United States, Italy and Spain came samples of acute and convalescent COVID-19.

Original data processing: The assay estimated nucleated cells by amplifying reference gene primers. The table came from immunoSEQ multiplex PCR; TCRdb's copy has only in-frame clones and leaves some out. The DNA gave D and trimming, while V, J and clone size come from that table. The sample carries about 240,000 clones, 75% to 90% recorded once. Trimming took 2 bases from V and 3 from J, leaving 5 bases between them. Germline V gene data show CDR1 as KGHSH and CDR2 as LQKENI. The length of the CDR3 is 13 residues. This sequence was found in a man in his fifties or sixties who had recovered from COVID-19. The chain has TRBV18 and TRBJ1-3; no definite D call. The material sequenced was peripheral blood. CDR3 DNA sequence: TGTGCCAGCTCACCAGAGGGTGGAAACACCATATATTTT. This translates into CASSPEGGNTIYF. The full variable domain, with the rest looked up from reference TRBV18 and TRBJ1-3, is NAGVMQNPRHLVRRRGQEARLRCSPMKGHSHVYWYRQLPEEGLKFMVYLQKENIIDESGMPKERFSAEFPKEGPSILRIQQVVRGDSAAYFCASSPEGGNTIYFGEGSWLTVV.